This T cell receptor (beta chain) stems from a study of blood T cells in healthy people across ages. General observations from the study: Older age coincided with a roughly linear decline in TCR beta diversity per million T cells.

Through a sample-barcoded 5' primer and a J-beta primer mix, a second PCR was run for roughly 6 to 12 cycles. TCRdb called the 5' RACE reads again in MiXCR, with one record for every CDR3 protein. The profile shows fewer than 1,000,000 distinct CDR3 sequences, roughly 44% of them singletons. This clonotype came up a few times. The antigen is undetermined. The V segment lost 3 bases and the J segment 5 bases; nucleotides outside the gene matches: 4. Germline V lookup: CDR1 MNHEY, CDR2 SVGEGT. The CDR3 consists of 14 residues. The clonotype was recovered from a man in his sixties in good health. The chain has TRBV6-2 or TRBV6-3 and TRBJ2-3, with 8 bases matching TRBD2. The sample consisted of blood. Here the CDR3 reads CASSYRAGEDTQYF. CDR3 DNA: TGTGCCAGCAGTTATCGAGCGGGGGAAGATACGCAGTATTTT.